The sequence of this T cell receptor beta chain was determined in a study of cytomegalovirus exposure and HLA in healthy donors. Study-wide results and caveats: TCR clusters originating in the first cohort tended to co-occur in the 120 validation repertoires, according to a later analysis. Overall, around 150 TCR beta chains were annotated as cytomegalovirus-associated. Rare TCR sequences predominated, though certain public TCRs were found in many donors.

The method was immunoSEQ multiplex PCR; TCRdb's version includes in-frame clones alone and lacks a portion of them. The sample lists 70,000 or so clones; 90% to 95% were seen once. V lost 4 bases and J 1 base, leaving 8 bases between the germline ends. This CDR3 is built from 13 residues. Germline CDR1 is LGHNA and CDR2 is YNFKEQ. The donors were members of the validation cohort comprising over 90 subjects, separate from the approximately 670-subject first cohort. This clone was recorded a few times. Its target is not known. The J gene is TRBJ2-7, the V gene TRBV4-2; the D is unclear. This clonotype was sampled from a young man in good health and CMV-seropositive. The sample was PBMCs. CDR3 residues: CASSRLGSYEQYF. CDR3 nucleotide sequence: TGTGCCAGCAGCCGCCTAGGTTCCTACGAGCAGTACTTC.